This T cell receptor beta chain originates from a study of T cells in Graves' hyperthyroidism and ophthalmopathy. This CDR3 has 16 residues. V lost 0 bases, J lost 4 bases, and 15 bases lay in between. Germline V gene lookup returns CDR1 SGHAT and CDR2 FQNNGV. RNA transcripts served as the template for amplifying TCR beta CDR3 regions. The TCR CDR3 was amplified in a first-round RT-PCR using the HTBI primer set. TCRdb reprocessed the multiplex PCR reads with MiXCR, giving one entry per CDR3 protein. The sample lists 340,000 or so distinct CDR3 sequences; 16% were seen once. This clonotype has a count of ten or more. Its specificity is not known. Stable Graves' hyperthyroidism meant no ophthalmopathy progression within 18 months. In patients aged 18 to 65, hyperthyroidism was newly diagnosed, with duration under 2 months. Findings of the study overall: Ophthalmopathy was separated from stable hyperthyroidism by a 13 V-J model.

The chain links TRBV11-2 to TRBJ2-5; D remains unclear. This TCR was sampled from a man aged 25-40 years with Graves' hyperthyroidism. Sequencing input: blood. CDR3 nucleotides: TGTGCCAGCAGCTTAGATCACGGCGGCAGTGGAGAGACCCAGTACTTC. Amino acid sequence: CASSLDHGGSGETQYF. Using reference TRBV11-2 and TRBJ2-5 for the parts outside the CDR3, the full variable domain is EAGVAQSPRYKIIEKRQSVAFWCNPISGHATLYWYQQILGQGPKLLIQFQNNGVVDDSQLPKDRFSAERLKGVDSTLKIQPAKLEDSAVYLCASSLDHGGSGETQYFGPGTRLLVL.